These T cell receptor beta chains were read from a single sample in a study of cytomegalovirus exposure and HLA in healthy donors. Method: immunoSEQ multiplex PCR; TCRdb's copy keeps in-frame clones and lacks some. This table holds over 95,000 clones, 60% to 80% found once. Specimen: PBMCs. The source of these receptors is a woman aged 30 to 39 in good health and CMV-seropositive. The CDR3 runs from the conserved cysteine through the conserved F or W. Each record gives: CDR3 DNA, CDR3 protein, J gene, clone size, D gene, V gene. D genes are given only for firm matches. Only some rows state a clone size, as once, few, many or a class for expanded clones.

TGCGCCAGCAGTGAGTCGAAACAGGGGGGTAATAGCAATCAGCCCCAGCATTTT	CASSESKQGGNSNQPQHF	TRBJ1-5	-	TRBD1	TRBV10-1
TGTGCCAGCAGTCAAATATCCGGGGTGAACACTGAAGCTTTCTTT	CASSQISGVNTEAFF	TRBJ1-1	-	-	TRBV7-3
TGCGCCAGCAGCCAAGGTCGTCTAGCGGGGGGGCGGACAGATACGCAGTATTTT	CASSQGRLAGGRTDTQYF	TRBJ2-3	-	TRBD2	TRBV4-1
TGTGCCAGCAGCTTCGGGACTAGCGGGGGGTACCAAGAGACCCAGTACTTC	CASSFGTSGGYQETQYF	TRBJ2-5	once	TRBD2	TRBV7-9
TGTGCCAGCAGCGCAGGGGCGCCGAATGAAAAACTGTTTTTT	CASSAGAPNEKLFF	TRBJ1-4	once	-	TRBV7-9
TGTGCCAGTAGTTTAAAAGACCTCGGCGGACGGGAGATGGGTGGCTACACCTTC	CASSLKDLGGREMGGYTF	TRBJ1-2	-	-	TRBV19
TGTGCCAGCAGCCTATCGAACACCGGGGAGCTGTTTTTT	CASSLSNTGELFF	TRBJ2-2	-	-	TRBV7-8
TGTGCCAGCAGCGCATCTTGGGGTAGCGGGAGGGCCGGGGAGACCCAGTACTTC	CASSASWGSGRAGETQYF	TRBJ2-5	-	TRBD2	TRBV7-9
TGTGCCAGCAGTTTATATAGCGGGGGGGGTGGGGATGAGCAGTTCTTC	CASSLYSGGGGDEQFF	TRBJ2-1	few	TRBD2	TRBV28
TGTGCCACTTCGGACAGGCTGAACACTGAAGCTTTCTTT	CATSDRLNTEAFF	TRBJ1-1	-	TRBD1	TRBV27
TGTGCTAGTGGCGGGATGGGTCCAAGCTCCTACAATGAGCAGTTCTTC	CASGGMGPSSYNEQFF	TRBJ2-1	-	-	TRBV12-5
TGTGCCAGCTCACCACCGGGACTAGGAATTACGGAGACCCAGTACTTC	CASSPPGLGITETQYF	TRBJ2-5	-	TRBD2	TRBV18
TGTGCCAGCTCGCCGAATCACATCGGAGGGGCCAAAAACATTCAGTACTTC	CASSPNHIGGAKNIQYF	TRBJ2-4	-	-	TRBV18
TGTGCCAGCAGCTACGCAACCGGGACTAGCGGTGGGGATCAGTACTTC	CASSYATGTSGGDQYF	TRBJ2-7	few	TRBD2	TRBV7-6
TGTGCCTGGAGTGTAGTCAGGACAGCGGGAAACACCATATATTTT	CAWSVVRTAGNTIYF	TRBJ1-3	-	-	TRBV30
TGTGCCAGCAGTGCGACCCAGTATACAGGGAACGAGCAGTACTTC	CASSATQYTGNEQYF	TRBJ2-7	-	-	TRBV27
TGTGCCAGCAGCTTGGCACTAGGATCTAATTCACCCCTCCACTTT	CASSLALGSNSPLHF	TRBJ1-6	-	-	TRBV5-4
TGCAGCGTTGAGGAGGCCGGGACTAGCCCATACGAGCAGTACTTC	CSVEEAGTSPYEQYF	TRBJ2-7	few	TRBD2	TRBV29-1
TGTGCCAGCGCAGACAGGGGGCGATTTGGCTACACCTTC	CASADRGRFGYTF	TRBJ1-2	-	TRBD1	TRBV19
TGTGCCAGCAGCTTAGTCACTAGCGGGGAGCTGTTTTTT	CASSLVTSGELFF	TRBJ2-2	once	-	TRBV7-6
TGCGCCAGCAGCTTGGCCTCCAGTTTCCAAGAGACCCAGTACTTC	CASSLASSFQETQYF	TRBJ2-5	-	-	TRBV5-1
TGTGCTAGTGGTTTGGGACAGGTTGAAATGGAGTACTTC	CASGLGQVEMEYF	TRBJ2-7	-	-	TRBV12-5
TGTGCCTGGAGTGAATACAGGGGGCTCGGAAACACCATATATTTT	CAWSEYRGLGNTIYF	TRBJ1-3	-	TRBD1	TRBV30
TGCAGCGTGACGACAGATTATAATTCACCCCTCCACTTT	CSVTTDYNSPLHF	TRBJ1-6	-	-	TRBV29-1
TGCGCCAGCAGTATAGAAAAGGGACATCATCCCGTCGGCACTGAAGCTTTCTTT	CASSIEKGHHPVGTEAFF	TRBJ1-1	few	-	TRBV10-1
TGTGCCAGTAGTATACAGGACGGGGGGGCGGGAGCCCCGAGGGGGTTCTATGAGCAGTTCTTC	CASSIQDGGAGAPRGFYEQFF	TRBJ2-1	few	TRBD2	TRBV19
TGCAACGTTGCCGGGACAGGTTTGAACTATGGCTACACCTTC	CNVAGTGLNYGYTF	TRBJ1-2	-	TRBD1	TRBV29-1
TGTGCCAGCAGTAGGGGACAGGGAAACGAGCAGTACTTC	CASSRGQGNEQYF	TRBJ2-7	-	TRBD1	TRBV7-9
TGTGCCAGCAGCTTGGGTGTCGAGAGACAGGGGGACTTC	CASSLGVERQGDF	TRBJ2-7	-	TRBD1	TRBV5-4
TGTGCCGGCTCTTCGGGTCCAGGACAATTGGGGGAGACCCAGTACTTC	CAGSSGPGQLGETQYF	TRBJ2-5	-	-	TRBV5-5
TGCGCCAGCAGCCCCATCGCAAGCGGGAGCTGGGATGAGCAGTTCTTC	CASSPIASGSWDEQFF	TRBJ2-1	-	TRBD2	TRBV4-1
TGTGCCAGTAGTGTACAACAGGACTCCTACGAGCAGTACTTC	CASSVQQDSYEQYF	TRBJ2-7	-	-	TRBV19
TGTGCCAGCAGCGCTGGGGGACAGGGGGATCAGCCCCAGCATTTT	CASSAGGQGDQPQHF	TRBJ1-5	-	TRBD1	TRBV9
TGTGCCAGCTTGCCCGAGGACAGGCTTCAAGAGACCCAGTACTTC	CASLPEDRLQETQYF	TRBJ2-5	few	TRBD1	TRBV6-6
TGTGCCAGCAGCTTAGTGGCTTTGAACACTGAAGCTTTCTTT	CASSLVALNTEAFF	TRBJ1-1	-	-	TRBV7-8
TGCGCCAGCAGTGTCGGGACAGGAATCTATGGCTACACCTTC	CASSVGTGIYGYTF	TRBJ1-2	few	TRBD1	TRBV5-1
TGTGCCACCAGCCAACGACTCGAGAACACTGAAGCTTTCTTT	CATSQRLENTEAFF	TRBJ1-1	-	-	TRBV15
TGTGCCTGGAGTTCCGGGACAGGGGAGAGTCAGCCCCAGCATTTT	CAWSSGTGESQPQHF	TRBJ1-5	-	TRBD1	TRBV30
TGTGCCACCAGCAGAGATCGGGCCCTAGCGGAAGAGACGTACAATGAGCAGTTCTTC	CATSRDRALAEETYNEQFF	TRBJ2-1	-	TRBD2	TRBV15
TGTGCCTGGAGTGTAACAGGGGGCCGGACTGAAGCTTTCTTT	CAWSVTGGRTEAFF	TRBJ1-1	few	TRBD1	TRBV30
TGTGCCACCAGCTTGCGGTCCTATGGCTACACCTTC	CATSLRSYGYTF	TRBJ1-2	few	-	TRBV15
TGCGCCAGCAGCCAAGAGGCGAGCGGCGCGAACACCGGGGAGCTGTTTTTT	CASSQEASGANTGELFF	TRBJ2-2	-	-	TRBV4-1
TGTGCCAGCAGCCCCCGGTCCCGAGCACGCCAGCATTTT	CASSPRSRARQHF	TRBJ1-5	-	-	TRBV13
TGCGCCAGCAGCTTGAAGGGGGACTATGGCTACACCTTC	CASSLKGDYGYTF	TRBJ1-2	-	-	TRBV5-1
TGTGCCAGTAGAAGGGGGGGTAGCAATCAGCCCCAGCATTTT	CASRRGGSNQPQHF	TRBJ1-5	once	-	TRBV27
TGTGCCAGCAGCTTCGCCAGGGGCACAGATACGCAGTATTTT	CASSFARGTDTQYF	TRBJ2-3	-	-	TRBV11-2
TGTGCCAGCAGTTTTGGGACAGGGCGAAGAGATACGCAGTATTTT	CASSFGTGRRDTQYF	TRBJ2-3	-	TRBD1	TRBV27
TGTGCCTGGGATGGGGGGGCACGCACAGATACGCAGTATTTT	CAWDGGARTDTQYF	TRBJ2-3	-	-	TRBV30
TGTGCCAGCAGCTTACTTCCTGGGGCTGGCACAGATACGCAGTATTTT	CASSLLPGAGTDTQYF	TRBJ2-3	-	-	TRBV7-2
TGTGCCAGCGCCCCCCTCAAGACAGGGTATGGGGCCAACGTCCTGACTTTC	CASAPLKTGYGANVLTF	TRBJ2-6	few	TRBD1	TRBV18
TGTGCCAGCAGCTCTACTAGGGGGCAAGGGATTGATCAGCCCCAGCATTTT	CASSSTRGQGIDQPQHF	TRBJ1-5	few	TRBD1	TRBV7-8